This T cell receptor (beta chain) appears in the sequencing data of a study of T-cell memory formation after mild COVID-19 (dated by TCRdb to the early 2020s). Regarding the research as a whole: TCR sequence clusters from the two donors were found to be largely donor specific. Longitudinal TCRalpha and TCRbeta repertoire sequencing tracked T-cell clones expanding and contracting after mild COVID-19 in a couple of donors. Two young, previously healthy adult volunteers, one female and one male, were included in the cohort. What the study reported, not specific to this receptor: The study covered only two mild cases, and larger cohorts including severe cases with pre-infection samples were considered necessary. Contracting CD4+ clones appeared mostly in the CM and EM memory subsets, whereas CD8+ clones were enriched in EMRA. Clones contracting from day 15 to 85 had balanced CD4/CD8 phenotypes, while a second wave expanding from day 15 to 37 was biased towards CD4+. SARS-CoV-2 specificity was not confirmed for the second-wave clones peaking on day 37. Some responding clones were detected in pre-infection memory, which suggested that pre-existing cross-reactive memory T cells had joined the SARS-CoV-2 response.

Of note for this clonotype: Its recognized antigen is unknown. Base qualities are not recorded, but no much larger clone differs from it by a single base.

PBMCs were isolated by Ficoll-Paque density gradient centrifugation. The instrument was an Illumina NovaSeq 6000. cDNA libraries for TCRalpha and TCRbeta were prepared by 5'RACE using constant-segment primers, with sample barcodes and unique molecular identifiers added. Trizol reagent was used to extract RNA from every sample. The libraries were amplified in two PCR steps, and the second step added a second sample barcode and Illumina TruSeq adapters. Sequencing of the libraries was done on an Illumina NovaSeq, producing 2 x 150 bp paired-end reads. The original methods were these. Reads were demultiplexed and collapsed into UMI-guided consensus sequences with migec v1.2.7. With mixcr v2.1.11, UMI consensuses were aligned to TRA and TRB V and J templates and assembled into clonotypes. Expanded or contracted clonotypes were those called significant by both edgeR and NoisET, with noise models trained on biological replicates. For edgeR calls, a false discovery rate-adjusted p below 0.01 and a log2 fold-change threshold of 1 were applied. As an exploratory analysis of dynamics, max-normalized trajectories of the 1000 most abundant clonotypes were examined by PCA with hierarchical clustering. Each responding clone was given a CD4 or CD8 phenotype based on the CD4+ and CD8+ repertoires, which had been sequenced separately. The public sequencing data were trimmed at Q25 with fastp and processed into clonotypes with MiXCR by TCRdb, which kept only in-frame beta chains. A single entry per CDR3 protein holds the most common genes and DNA from its merged rows. The V and J calls come from TCRdb's annotation, not from the publication. The table for this sample lists about 100,000 distinct CDR3 sequences; 15% to 20% of them were counted only once. Less than 6.5% of the sample belongs to the ten largest clones.

Spanning cysteine to phenylalanine, the CDR3 consists of 14 amino acids. Only CDR3 DNA remains: 42 bases, in frame from the first base. CDR1 and CDR2 are drawn from the germline V gene: SGHRS, YFSETQ. V is shortened by 2 bases, J by 8 bases, and the region joining them spans 13 bases. This clonotype originated in a man aged 18 to 30 who had mild COVID-19 (a few samples of this study predate the infection). The sample titles of this study are shuffled in the database, so cell type and time point are left out; the donor was told from shared clones. Sample: PBMCs or a T cell subset sorted from them (not recorded which). The chain is encoded by TRBV5-1 joined to TRBJ1-4; D gene: possibly TRBD1, on 6 matching bases. The CDR3 region: CASSLTGPGEKLFF. The nucleotide sequence is TGCGCCAGCAGCTTAACAGGGCCGGGAGAAAAACTGTTTTTT.